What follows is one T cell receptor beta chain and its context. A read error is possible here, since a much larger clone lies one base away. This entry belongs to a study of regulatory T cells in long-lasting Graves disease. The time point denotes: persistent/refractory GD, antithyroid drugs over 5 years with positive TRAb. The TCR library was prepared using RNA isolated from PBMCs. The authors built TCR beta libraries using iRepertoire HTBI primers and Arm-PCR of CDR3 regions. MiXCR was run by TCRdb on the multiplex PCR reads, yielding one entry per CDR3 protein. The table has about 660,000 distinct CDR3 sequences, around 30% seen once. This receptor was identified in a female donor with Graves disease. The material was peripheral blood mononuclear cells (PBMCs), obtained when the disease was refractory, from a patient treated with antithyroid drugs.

In nucleotides, the CDR3 is TGTGCCAGCAGTGAGATTGGGGGAGGTGATTCACCCCTCCACTTT. Amino acids: CASSEIGGGDSPLHF. The V and J genes are TRBV2 and TRBJ1-6; D is perhaps TRBD1 (5 bases). Germline V gene sequence: CDR1 SNHLY, CDR2 FYNNEI. Between the trimmed V and J ends, which lost 3 bases and 8 bases, there was a span of 14 bases. CDR3 length: 15 residues.